Following are 30 T cell receptor beta chains from one sample sequenced in a study of blood T cell repertoires in COVID-19. Produced via immunoSEQ multiplex PCR; TCRdb's table is partial and in-frame only. Of over 65,000 clones in the sample, approximately 90% were seen once. The sequencing input was peripheral blood. These TCRs come from a woman aged 60-70 years with acute or convalescent COVID-19.

V usage is TRBV20-1 and J usage is TRBJ1-2; D remains ambiguous. Trimming pared 6 bases from V and 7 bases from J, leaving 9 bases between. This CDR3 spans 10 amino acids. Germline-derived CDR1 and CDR2 are DFQATT and SNEGSKA (reference sequence). The CDR3 spells CSAYPVGYTF. CDR3 nucleotide sequence: TGCAGTGCGTACCCGGTTGGCTACACCTTC.

The rearrangement links TRBV7-9 to TRBJ2-3; TRBD1 matches at 8 bases. CDR3 length: 15 residues. V lost 9 bases to trimming and J lost 2 bases; unmatched junction nucleotides: 10. CDR1 and CDR2 from the germline V gene are SEHNR and FQNEAQ (reference sequence). Written as DNA, the CDR3 is TGTGCCAGTACTCCCGGGACAGGAAACACAGATACGCAGTATTTT. Translation gives CASTPGTGNTDTQYF.

The chain has TRBV12-3 or TRBV12-4 and TRBJ2-3; tentative D call: TRBD1 (6 bases). The CDR3 totals 12 residues. V dropped 4 bases and J dropped 14 bases, with 16 bases sitting between them. CDR3 residues: CASSYTGSLGYF. The CDR3 region has the DNA TGTGCCAGCAGTTATACAGGGTCCTTGGGGTATTTT.

The genes are TRBV18 and TRBJ2-3; TRBD2 aligns across 10 bases. The length of the CDR3 is 16 residues. With 3 bases clipped from V and 2 bases from J, the junction kept 5 bases outside the gene matches. From germline, CDR1 is KGHSH and CDR2 LQKENI. CDR3 region: CASSPWTSGTTDTQYF. In DNA form, the CDR3 reads TGTGCCAGCTCACCGTGGACTAGCGGAACCACAGATACGCAGTATTTT.

The sample holds one count of this clone. Written as DNA, the CDR3 is TGTGCCAGCAGCGCCGGGACAGGGGGTGAGCAGTTCTTC. Its translation: CASSAGTGGEQFF. V is TRBV3-1 (or the pseudogene TRBV3-2) and J is TRBJ2-1, with TRBD1 identical over 11 bases. The germline V gene has CDR1 LGHDT and CDR2 YNNKEL (reference sequence). After removal of 5 bases from V and 9 bases from J, the junction contained 3 bases not matched to a gene. The CDR3 sequence is 13 residues long.

V usage is TRBV2 and J usage is TRBJ2-5; TRBD2 matches at 9 bases. V shed 5 bases, J shed 5 bases, and the junction held 9 bases outside the gene matches. The CDR3 loop spans 15 amino acids. Germline assignment: CDR1 SNHLY and CDR2 FYNNEI. The CDR3 is CASSFISGRGETQYF. The CDR3 nucleotides read TGTGCCAGCAGTTTTATTAGCGGGAGAGGGGAGACCCAGTACTTC.

This clone turned up a few times. This chain links TRBV7-2 with TRBJ1-6, with D possibly matching TRBD1 (6 bases). CDR1 and CDR2 (germline): SGHTA, FQGNSA. The CDR3 has 16 residues. Between the trimmed V and J ends, which lost 1 base and 6 bases, there was a span of 13 bases. The CDR3 DNA reads as TGTGCCAGCAGCTTAGGGATAGGGGGAATTAATTCACCCCTCCACTTT. Encoded protein: CASSLGIGGINSPLHF. Complete variable domain (other parts from reference TRBV7-2 and TRBJ1-6): GAGVSQSPSNKVTEKGKDVELRCDPISGHTALYWYRQSLGQGLEFLIYFQGNSAPDKSGLPSDRFSAERTGGSVSTLTIQRTQQEDSAVYLCASSLGIGGINSPLHFGNGTRLTVT.

The chain is built from TRBV6-5 and TRBJ1-6; weak D call: TRBD1 (5 bases). CDR3 length: 14 residues. Germline CDR1 is MNHEY and CDR2 is SVGAGI. V was cut by 1 base and J by 8 bases, with 9 bases left in between. CDR3: CASSYFGGDSPLHF. In DNA form, the CDR3 reads TGTGCCAGCAGTTACTTCGGGGGTGATTCACCCCTCCACTTT.

The rearrangement uses TRBV19 and TRBJ1-6; D call uncertain. Per the germline V gene, CDR1 is LNHDA and CDR2 is SQIVND (reference sequence). The CDR3 spans 17 residues. V was cut by 3 bases and J by 0 bases, with 12 bases left in between. DNA of the CDR3: TGTGCCAGTAGTATTATTGACTCGAGCTCCTATAATTCACCCCTCCACTTT. Translation gives CASSIIDSSSYNSPLHF.

This chain uses TRBV10-2 with TRBJ2-1, with 12 bases that match TRBD2. In germline, CDR1 is WSHSY, CDR2 SAAADI. The trim removed 6 bases at V and 10 bases at J, leaving 13 bases unmatched. There are 16 residues in the CDR3. CDR3 bases: TGCGCCAGCAGAGCGCTTGCTAGCGGGGGGGCCGAAGAGCAGTTCTTC. This gives the protein CASRALASGGAEEQFF.

The rearrangement joins TRBV10-3 to TRBJ2-7; D ambiguous. The CDR3 loop spans 14 amino acids. The V end lost 0 bases, the J end lost 4 bases, and 10 bases lay between the germline ends. Germline-derived CDR1 and CDR2 are ENHRY and SYGVKD. CDR3 protein: CAISESWPPYEQYV. For the CDR3, the DNA is TGTGCCATCAGTGAGTCGTGGCCACCATACGAGCAGTACGTC.

The V and J genes are TRBV6-5 and TRBJ1-6; possible D gene TRBD1, 6 bases. CDR1 is MNHEY, CDR2 SVGAGI, per germline. V lost 5 bases to trimming and J lost 14 bases, with 13 bases between them. The CDR3 length is 12 residues. The CDR3 nucleotides are TGTGCCAGCAGTATGGGGACACGCACCCTCCACTTT. It codes for CASSMGTRTLHF.

This clone occurred a few times. Other DNA sequences in the same sample also yield this CDR3. This chain's CDR3 is CASSFVRTEAFF. The DNA of the CDR3 is TGTGCCAGCAGCTTCGTCCGGACTGAAGCTTTCTTT. The rearrangement joins TRBV7-2 to TRBJ1-1; D remains unclear. CDR3 size: 12 residues. V shed 3 bases and J shed 5 bases, with 7 bases lying between them. Germline V gives CDR1 SGHTA, CDR2 FQGNSA. Full variable domain (remainder filled in from reference TRBV7-2 and TRBJ1-1): GAGVSQSPSNKVTEKGKDVELRCDPISGHTALYWYRQSLGQGLEFLIYFQGNSAPDKSGLPSDRFSAERTGGSVSTLTIQRTQQEDSAVYLCASSFVRTEAFFGQGTRLTVV.

This clone was found once. The V and J genes are TRBV5-1 and TRBJ2-2, with D perhaps TRBD2 (5 bases). Trimming left V 5 bases short and J 7 bases short, with 15 bases between. CDR3 length: 14 amino acids. Germline CDR1 reads SGHRS; CDR2 reads YFSETQ. CDR3 amino acids: CASRLQNGGGELFF. CDR3 in DNA: TGCGCCAGCAGGCTACAGAACGGAGGCGGGGAGCTGTTTTTT.

The rearrangement links TRBV5-8 to TRBJ2-6, with D possibly TRBD1 on 5 matching bases. The CDR3 is 15 residues long. Trimming took 0 bases from V and 2 from J, leaving 6 bases between them. Germline values: CDR1 SGHTS, CDR2 YDEGEE. Written as DNA, the CDR3 is TGTGCCAGCAGCTTGGGCAGGGCTGGGGCCAACGTCCTGACTTTC. It codes for CASSLGRAGANVLTF.

This clone was observed once. V gene TRBV29-1 combines with J gene TRBJ1-2, with D tentatively TRBD1 (5 bases). V lost 7 bases, J lost 2 bases, and 14 bases lay in between. The CDR3 extends over 13 amino acids. Germline lookup yields CDR1 SQVTM and CDR2 ANQGSEA. The CDR3 bases are TGCAGCGCCGGCCCCGGGGGAAACTATGGCTACACCTTC. It specifies CSAGPGGNYGYTF.

V gene TRBV5-5 combines with J gene TRBJ1-5; 8 bases are a match to TRBD1. The length of the CDR3 is 16 residues. V was clipped by 2 bases and J by 5 bases; unmatched bases: 9. Germline values: CDR1 SGHKS, CDR2 YYEKEE (reference sequence). The CDR3 DNA sequence: TGTGCCAGCAGCTTTGGGGACGGACAGGGCGATCAGCCCCAGCATTTT. Residues: CASSFGDGQGDQPQHF.

The chain links TRBV6-5 to TRBJ1-1; a possible D gene is TRBD1 (6 bases). Trimming removed 2 bases at V and 1 base at J, with 14 bases between. In germline, CDR1 is MNHEY, CDR2 SVGAGI. CDR3 length: 16 amino acids. The CDR3: CASSYLARGQNTEAFF. DNA for the CDR3: TGTGCCAGCAGTTACCTTGCCAGGGGTCAGAACACTGAAGCTTTCTTT.

This rearrangement joins TRBV11-2 to TRBJ2-7, with D perhaps matching TRBD2 (6 bases). Trimming removed 3 bases from V and 0 bases from J, with 12 bases in between. The CDR3 covers 15 residues. Germline CDR1 is SGHAT and CDR2 is FQNNGV. As DNA, the CDR3 is TGTGCCAGCAGCTTGATAGCGGATCCCTCCTACGAGCAGTACGTC. Translating it yields CASSLIADPSYEQYV.

The rearrangement links TRBV5-5 to TRBJ2-1, with D possibly TRBD1 on 6 matching bases. The V gene lost 0 bases and the J gene lost 7 bases, with 23 bases spanning the gap. CDR3 length equals 18 residues. The germline V gene has CDR1 SGHKS and CDR2 YYEKEE (reference sequence). This CDR3 reads CASSLVGAQRAGSNEQFF. CDR3 nucleotide sequence: TGTGCCAGCAGCTTGGTGGGGGCTCAAAGGGCTGGGTCGAATGAGCAGTTCTTC.

The chain links TRBV6-2 or TRBV6-3 to TRBJ2-1; TRBD2 might be the D (6 bases). The germline CDR1 and CDR2 sequences are MNHEY and SVGEGT. The CDR3 is made up of 12 amino acids. V dropped 4 bases and J dropped 10 bases, with 11 bases sitting between them. CDR3 DNA sequence: TGTGCCAGCAGTTGGGGGGTTGCCGAGCAGTTCTTC. Protein: CASSWGVAEQFF.

This chain uses TRBV5-4 with TRBJ2-2; no definite D call. This CDR3 region has 14 residues. Between the trimmed V and J ends, which lost 1 base and 1 base, there was a span of 5 bases. CDR1 and CDR2 (germline): SGHNT, YYREEE (reference sequence). CDR3 coding DNA: TGTGCCAGCAGCTTGAAGAGGAACACCGGGGAGCTGTTTTTT. This codes for CASSLKRNTGELFF.

The J gene is TRBJ2-2, the V gene TRBV6-5; D may be TRBD2 (6 bases). Germline CDR1 and CDR2: MNHEY and SVGAGI. The length of the CDR3 is 16 residues. V lost 0 bases and J lost 0, with 8 bases in between. The CDR3 bases are TGTGCCAGCAGTTACTCGAGGACTACGAACACCGGGGAGCTGTTTTTT. Amino acids: CASSYSRTTNTGELFF.

CDR3: CASSLAAFPGTSAVDTQYF. CDR3 coding DNA: TGTGCCAGCAGCTTAGCAGCTTTCCCCGGGACTAGCGCCGTAGATACGCAGTATTTT. The chain employs TRBV7-6 and TRBJ2-3, with 10 bases fitting TRBD2. CDR3 length: 19 amino acids. The V gene's germline CDR1 is SGHVS and CDR2 FNYEAQ. The junction had 14 bases not matched to a gene; V was cut back by 0 bases and J by 5 bases.

This clone was counted a single time. The CDR3 nucleotides read TGCGCCAGCAGTCAAGGGCCCGAACGACAGGGAATCCAGGCTTGCAATCAGCCCCAGCATTTT. Translated: CASSQGPERQGIQACNQPQHF. The chain combines TRBV23-1 with TRBJ1-5; TRBD1 matches 7 bases. TRBV23-1 is reported as an ORF; its role is uncertain. The J segment lost 2 bases and the V segment lost 2 bases, leaving 21 bases of the junction unmatched. The CDR3 consists of 21 residues.

The chain uses TRBV28 and TRBJ2-1; possibly TRBD1 for D (6 bases). The V gene's germline CDR1 is MDHEN and CDR2 SYDVKM. Trimming stripped 6 bases from V and 4 bases from J, with 13 bases between. This CDR3 comprises 14 residues. The CDR3 DNA sequence: TGTGCCAGCAGGAAGGCAGGGACATACAATGAGCAGTTCTTC. Residues: CASRKAGTYNEQFF.

This clone occurred once. The V call is TRBV7-2, the J call TRBJ2-2, with TRBD1 matching 7 bases. The V segment lost 3 bases and the J segment 5 bases; nucleotides outside the gene matches: 3. Germline V gene sequence: CDR1 SGHTA, CDR2 FQGNSA. The CDR3 has 14 amino acids. CDR3 DNA: TGTGCCAGCAGCTTCTTGACAGGGACCGGGGAGCTGTTTTTT. It codes for CASSFLTGTGELFF.

V is TRBV4-1 and J is TRBJ2-3, with 9 positions matching TRBD2. Looked up from germline, CDR1 is MGHRA and CDR2 is YSYEKL. J was trimmed by 2 bases and V by 0 bases; bases with no gene match: 6. This CDR3 has 17 residues. CDR3 loop: CASSQDRLAGFTDTQYF. CDR3 nucleotides: TGCGCCAGCAGCCAAGATCGGCTAGCGGGGTTCACAGATACGCAGTATTTT.

This clone has a single count. The genes are TRBV5-1 and TRBJ2-7, with 7 bases identical to TRBD1. The CDR3 length is 15 residues. Germline V lookup: CDR1 SGHRS, CDR2 YFSETQ. Trimming took 1 base from V and 6 from J; bases not matched to a gene: 10. The CDR3 DNA sequence: TGCGCCAGCAGCTTGCTCGACAGGGTCGGGTCCGAGCAGTACGTC. Protein product: CASSLLDRVGSEQYV.

The V call is TRBV10-1, the J call TRBJ2-1, with D possibly matching TRBD2 (5 bases). Germline CDR1 and CDR2: WNHNN and SYGVQD (reference sequence). The CDR3 length is 14 residues. Deletions cut 0 bases from V and 8 bases from J, with 11 bases between. The CDR3 here is CASSESTSNDEQFF. Here the CDR3 DNA reads TGCGCCAGCAGTGAGTCAACTAGTAACGATGAGCAGTTCTTC.